This TCR beta chain was identified in a study of blood T cells in healthy people across ages. This CDR3 has 13 residues. The ends were cut back, 2 bases at V and 8 bases at J, with 12 bases in the middle. CDR1 is MGHRA, CDR2 YSYEKL, per germline. This clonotype has at least ten counts. Sample-barcoded 5' priming and a J-beta primer mix drove a second PCR of roughly 6 to 12 cycles. From the 5' RACE reads, TCRdb called clonotypes with MiXCR, one entry per CDR3 protein. Of 920,000 or so distinct CDR3 sequences in the sample, roughly 45% were seen once. The chain recombines TRBV4-1 with TRBJ1-1, with D possibly matching TRBD1 (5 bases). The sequencing sample was made of blood. This TCR was sampled from an older woman in good health. CDR3 amino acids: CASSQLLGGEAFF. CDR3 bases: TGCGCCAGCAGCCAACTTCTGGGGGGGGAAGCTTTCTTT.